These 13 T cell receptor beta chains came from one sample sequenced in a study of blood T cell repertoires in COVID-19. The assay was immunoSEQ multiplex PCR, and TCRdb's table has in-frame clones only and misses some. Of around 43,000 clones in the sample, over 80% were seen once. The sequenced sample consisted of peripheral blood. The receptor source for this set is a woman aged 70-85 years with acute or convalescent COVID-19.

V and J are TRBV6-6 and TRBJ1-5; no reliable D call. The germline V and J ends were trimmed by 6 bases and 5 bases, with 17 bases remaining between them. Germline CDR1 MNHNY, CDR2 SVGAGI (reference sequence). This CDR3 region has 15 residues. In nucleotides, the CDR3 is TGTGCCAGCAGGTCATCGTCCCTGGGCGATCAGCCCCAGCATTTT. The encoded protein is CASRSSSLGDQPQHF.

The gene calls are TRBV18 and TRBJ2-2; 10 bases line up with TRBD2. The V gene end was trimmed by 1 base and the J gene end by 4 bases; junction bases not matched to a gene: 9. Per the germline V gene, CDR1 is KGHSH and CDR2 is LQKENI. CDR3 length: 18 amino acids. The CDR3, as DNA: TGTGCCAGCTCACCACGAAGCGGGGGGGGCCTTGGCACCGGGGAGCTGTTTTTT. The encoded protein is CASSPRSGGGLGTGELFF.

This chain joins TRBV27 and TRBJ1-6; no clear D. CDR1 MNHEY and CDR2 SMNVEV come from the germline V gene (reference sequence). V was pared by 3 bases and J by 8 bases, with 5 bases between. The CDR3 consists of 12 residues. Here the CDR3 reads CASSFIYSPLHF. The CDR3 DNA is TGTGCCAGCAGTTTCATTTATTCACCCCTCCACTTT.

The V and J genes are TRBV9 and TRBJ1-5; D uncertain. This CDR3 comprises 13 residues. Germline V gene lookup returns CDR1 SGDLS and CDR2 YYNGEE. Deletions cut 1 base from V and 3 bases from J, with 5 bases between. In nucleotides, the CDR3 is TGTGCCAGCAGCGTATCGTTCAATCAGCCCCAGCATTTT. It encodes CASSVSFNQPQHF.

This chain uses TRBV7-9 with TRBJ1-4; tentative D call: TRBD1 (6 bases). The V gene's germline CDR1 is SEHNR and CDR2 FQNEAQ (reference sequence). The length of the CDR3 is 14 residues. Trimming removed 6 bases from V and 5 bases from J, with 13 bases in between. The CDR3 sequence is CASRTGQRNEKLFF. The DNA of the CDR3 is TGTGCCAGCAGAACAGGACAGAGGAATGAAAAACTGTTTTTT.

This chain uses TRBV5-1 with TRBJ2-5, with D unresolved. Trimming took 4 bases from V and 0 from J, leaving 16 bases between them. Germline values: CDR1 SGHRS, CDR2 YFSETQ. The CDR3 is 16 amino acids. In nucleotides, the CDR3 is TGCGCCAGCAGCAAGACGGCACAGCCCGACCAAGAGACCCAGTACTTC. This encodes CASSKTAQPDQETQYF.

The J gene is TRBJ2-2, the V gene TRBV11-2; tentative D call: TRBD1 (5 bases). This CDR3 has 16 residues. Germline loops: CDR1 SGHAT, CDR2 FQNNGV. V was shortened by 3 bases and J by 6 bases, with 17 bases between the two germline ends. CDR3 sequence: CASSFLRQGKSGELFF. In nucleotides, the CDR3 is TGTGCCAGCAGCTTCCTTAGGCAGGGCAAGTCCGGGGAGCTGTTTTTT.

The CDR3 sequence is CASSPRDSLQETQYF. In DNA form, the CDR3 reads TGTGCCAGCTCACCTCGGGACAGTCTACAAGAGACCCAGTACTTC. The rearrangement links TRBV18 to TRBJ2-5; TRBD1 matches 7 bases. This CDR3 region has 15 residues. V was pared by 3 bases and J by 2 bases, with 6 bases of the junction left unmatched. Germline CDR1 reads KGHSH; CDR2 reads LQKENI.

J is TRBJ2-2 and V is TRBV5-1; 8 bases fit TRBD2. Looked up from germline, CDR1 is SGHRS and CDR2 is YFSETQ. CDR3 length: 14 amino acids. V shed 4 bases and J 4 bases; nucleotides not matched to a gene: 3. The CDR3 sequence is CASSPTSGTGELFF. The CDR3, as DNA: TGCGCCAGCAGCCCCACTAGCGGCACCGGGGAGCTGTTTTTT.

The chain recombines TRBV3-1 (or the pseudogene TRBV3-2) with TRBJ2-5; a weak D match, TRBD2 (6 bases). The germline V gene encodes CDR1 LGHDT and CDR2 YNNKEL (reference sequence). V lost 2 bases and J lost 1, with 23 bases in between. The CDR3 is 19 amino acids. CDR3 region: CASSQFTGGLVGLQETQYF. For the CDR3, the DNA is TGTGCCAGCAGCCAATTTACCGGGGGTTTAGTGGGGCTCCAAGAGACCCAGTACTTC.

This clone was detected once. The chain joins TRBV2 to TRBJ2-3; D unclear. The CDR3 consists of 15 residues. The germline gives CDR1 SNHLY, CDR2 FYNNEI. Trimming took 4 bases from V and 1 from J, leaving 12 bases between them. CDR3 DNA sequence: TGTGCCAGCAGTGTAAGTTACTCCGGCACAGATACGCAGTATTTT. The encoded protein is CASSVSYSGTDTQYF.

The V and J genes are TRBV11-3 and TRBJ2-3, with 7 bases identical to TRBD2. V lost 8 bases and J lost 8; bases outside the gene matches: 4. The germline V gene has CDR1 SGHNT and CDR2 YENEEA. CDR3 length: 11 amino acids. CDR3 DNA: TGTGCCAGCGCGAGCGGGGTTACGCAGTATTTT. It specifies CASASGVTQYF.

This clone was observed a single time. The V call is TRBV7-9, the J call TRBJ2-5; tentatively, D is TRBD2 (7 bases). V shed 5 bases and J shed 5 bases, with 15 bases lying between them. CDR3 length: 14 residues. Germline CDR1 reads SEHNR; CDR2 reads FQNEAQ (reference sequence). CDR3 amino acids: CASSRGGSGETQYF. CDR3 nucleotides: TGTGCCAGCAGCCGCGGGGGCTCAGGGGAGACCCAGTACTTC.